This TCR beta chain was sequenced in a study of blood T cell repertoires in COVID-19 (TCRdb year 2020). At the level of the whole study: Collaborator samples came from the United States, Italy and Spain and covered acute and convalescent phases of COVID-19. Nearly every sample came with metadata listing a de-identified subject ID, COVID-19 status, age in years and sex. The repertoires were released in a freely available public database meant as a resource for research on the immune response to SARS-CoV-2. The samples were drawn from two sources: the first 160 participants of the ongoing ImmuneRACE study, and about 1,300 subjects contributed by 6 global collaborators. HLA class I and class II types, where available, came from metadata supplied by the sample provider rather than from assay-based typing. The dataset comprised deeply sampled blood TCRbeta repertoires from subjects exposed to, actively infected with, or recovered from COVID-19. The prospective study material was composed of cDNA or gDNA derived from T cells, B-cell-depleted T cells, or PBMCs.

CDR1 and CDR2, per the germline V gene, are SQVTM and ANQGSEA. The CDR3 sequence holds 16 residues, the cysteine and phenylalanine included. Just the 48-base CDR3 DNA is kept, in frame starting at base 1. V was cut back by 4 bases and J by 0 bases, leaving a gap of 17 bases between them. With regard to this clone: It has no known antigen specificity. No per-base quality is available; no much larger clone lies one base away.

Broader findings and caveats from the paper: Clinical and demographic metadata were provided uncurated, with the amount varying by source and participant.

The immunoSEQ Assay, a bias-controlled multiplex PCR, was used to amplify TCRbeta CDR3 regions from genomic DNA. On the authors' methods: Nucleated cell counts per sample were estimated from amplification of reference gene primers within the assay. Sequence reads were collapsed and filtered to measure the absolute abundance of every unique TCRbeta CDR3 rearrangement. For each sample, productive Simpson clonality was calculated as the square root of Simpson's diversity index across productive rearrangements. TCRdb provides this immuneACCESS table in a form limited to in-frame rearrangements. Some clones are lacking; in checked studies, under half of them reflect an unresolved V gene, and why the rest are absent is not known. V and J calls and clone size are as listed in that table; D and trimming were resolved from the DNA. The sample yields roughly 120,000 clones; 75% to 80% were counted once. Roughly 16% of the sample rests with the top ten.

Each collaborating institution followed its own protocols to collect whole blood in K2EDTA tubes. For TCRbeta analysis, collaborators shipped samples as frozen whole blood, isolated PBMCs, or DNA extracted from either of those sample types. The chain is encoded by TRBV29-1 joined to TRBJ2-3; TRBD2 is possibly the D segment (6 matching bases). The TCR comes from a woman at least 80 years old with active or convalescent COVID-19. The sequenced sample was peripheral blood. The CDR3 corresponds to CSVVGGTPFSTDTQYF. The base sequence is TGCAGCGTTGTGGGCGGGACGCCTTTTAGCACAGATACGCAGTATTTT.